One sample yielded the 10 T cell receptor beta chains listed below, sequenced in a study of T cell responses to AZD1222 COVID-19 vaccine. Repertoires were generated with immunoSEQ multiplex PCR, while TCRdb's copy carries only in-frame clones and drops some. The sample contains 150,000 to 200,000 clones, 70% to 90% of which appear only once. Specimen: peripheral blood, collected on day 0 of AZD1222 vaccination. Every receptor here comes from an adult in good health.

The chain uses TRBV24-1 and TRBJ2-7; TRBD1 might be the D (6 bases). The V end lost 3 bases, the J end lost 4 bases, and 15 bases lay between the germline ends. The CDR3 is made up of 15 amino acids. In germline, CDR1 is KGHDR, CDR2 SFDVKD. CDR3 region: CATSDPTTGNYEQYF. CDR3 DNA sequence: TGTGCCACCAGTGATCCCACTACAGGGAATTACGAGCAGTACTTC.

This chain uses TRBV5-1 with TRBJ1-2; no reliable D call. The CDR3 is 16 amino acids. V shed 0 bases and J shed 0 bases, with 12 bases lying between them. Germline V gene data show CDR1 as SGHRS and CDR2 as YFSETQ. CDR3 in amino acids: CASSLAAPRSNYGYTF. The CDR3 DNA sequence: TGCGCCAGCAGCTTGGCCGCGCCACGATCTAACTATGGCTACACCTTC.

This chain connects TRBV28 to TRBJ1-3, with no clear D. V lost 2 bases, J lost 3 bases, and 11 bases lay in between. Germline loops: CDR1 MDHEN, CDR2 SYDVKM. CDR3 length: 15 amino acids. The CDR3 DNA reads as TGTGCCAGCAGTTTACGACCAGGAGGTGGAAACACCATATATTTT. Its translation: CASSLRPGGGNTIYF. The variable domain in full, with the rest retrieved from reference TRBV28 and TRBJ1-3, is DVKVTQSSRYLVKRTGEKVFLECVQDMDHENMFWYRQDPGLGLRLIYFSYDVKMKEKGDIPEGYSVSREKKERFSLILESASTNQTSMYLCASSLRPGGGNTIYFGEGSWLTVV.

The chain is built from TRBV3-1 (or the pseudogene TRBV3-2) and TRBJ1-2; unclear D gene. Trimming removed 4 bases at V and 2 bases at J, with 11 bases between. CDR1 LGHDT and CDR2 YNNKEL come from the germline V gene (reference sequence). The CDR3 contains 14 residues. The CDR3 sequence is CASSPLSANYGYTF. The CDR3 nucleotides read TGTGCCAGCAGCCCGCTGTCGGCAAACTATGGCTACACCTTC.

The gene calls are TRBV4-2 and TRBJ2-6, with D perhaps matching TRBD1 (6 bases). The CDR3 consists of 17 residues. Germline CDR1 reads LGHNA; CDR2 reads YNFKEQ. V dropped 5 bases and J dropped 0 bases, with 14 bases sitting between them. The CDR3 loop reads CASSSPGQSSGANVLTF. The CDR3 DNA reads TGTGCCAGCAGCTCCCCTGGACAGAGCTCTGGGGCCAACGTCCTGACTTTC.

The rearrangement uses TRBV19 and TRBJ1-1; D uncertain. V was shortened by 3 bases and J by 0 bases, with 14 bases between the two germline ends. Germline CDR1 is LNHDA and CDR2 is SQIVND (reference sequence). This CDR3 has 16 residues. Written as DNA, the CDR3 is TGTGCCAGTAGTATTTCGAAAGGGATCATGAACACTGAAGCTTTCTTT. Translation: CASSISKGIMNTEAFF.

V and J are TRBV6-5 and TRBJ1-2, with TRBD1 matching over 7 bases. This CDR3 spans 13 amino acids. V trimming: 5 bases; J trimming: 5 bases; junction bases outside the gene matches: 5. Germline V gene lookup returns CDR1 MNHEY and CDR2 SVGAGI. The CDR3 protein is CASSMTGTYGYTF. In DNA form, the CDR3 reads TGTGCCAGCAGTATGACAGGGACTTATGGCTACACCTTC.

The chain couples TRBV5-8 to TRBJ1-2; the match to TRBD1 covers 7 bases. The germline V gene has CDR1 SGHTS and CDR2 YDEGEE. The CDR3 is made up of 14 amino acids. J lost 4 bases, V lost 0 bases, and 3 bases had no gene match. For the CDR3, the DNA is TGTGCCAGCAGCTTGGTAGGGGACAGCTATGGCTACACCTTC. Its translation is CASSLVGDSYGYTF.

The V gene is TRBV11-3, the J gene TRBJ1-4; no clear D gene. The CDR3 is 15 residues long. Trimming removed 1 base at V and 6 bases at J, with 12 bases between. Germline V gives CDR1 SGHNT, CDR2 YENEEA. The DNA of the CDR3 is TGTGCCAGCAGCTTAGCCGGGATTAGGGATGAAAAACTGTTTTTT. This sequence encodes CASSLAGIRDEKLFF.

The genes are TRBV19 and TRBJ2-7; D is perhaps TRBD1 (5 bases). This CDR3 region has 16 residues. Germline V gives CDR1 LNHDA, CDR2 SQIVND (reference sequence). V lost 3 bases and J 0 bases, leaving 15 bases between the germline ends. The CDR3 is CASSIESTASSYEQYF. The DNA for the CDR3 is TGTGCCAGTAGTATCGAATCGACAGCAAGCTCCTACGAGCAGTACTTC.